The present entry profiles one TCR beta chain with its context. The data are from a study of PD-1 blockade in mismatch repair-deficient tumors. Using immunoSEQ multiplex PCR, the repertoire was profiled, and TCRdb retains in-frame clones only, with some absent. The table includes 100,000 to 150,000 clones, 85% to 90% detected once. V lost 8 bases, J lost 6 bases, and 3 bases stayed unmatched. CDR3 length equals 13 residues. Germline CDR1 MDHEN, CDR2 SYDVKM. Sequencing used peripheral blood, obtained approximately 72 weeks after starting pembrolizumab. V is TRBV28 and J is TRBJ1-5; TRBD1 agrees at 11 bases. The clonotype was recovered from an adult with mismatch repair-deficient cancer. CDR3 residues: CASRDRGGQPQHF. In DNA, the CDR3 is TGTGCCAGCCGGGACAGGGGGGGTCAGCCCCAGCATTTT. The entire variable domain, with the rest obtained from reference TRBV28 and TRBJ1-5, is as follows: DVKVTQSSRYLVKRTGEKVFLECVQDMDHENMFWYRQDPGLGLRLIYFSYDVKMKEKGDIPEGYSVSREKKERFSLILESASTNQTSMYLCASRDRGGQPQHFGDGTRLSIL.